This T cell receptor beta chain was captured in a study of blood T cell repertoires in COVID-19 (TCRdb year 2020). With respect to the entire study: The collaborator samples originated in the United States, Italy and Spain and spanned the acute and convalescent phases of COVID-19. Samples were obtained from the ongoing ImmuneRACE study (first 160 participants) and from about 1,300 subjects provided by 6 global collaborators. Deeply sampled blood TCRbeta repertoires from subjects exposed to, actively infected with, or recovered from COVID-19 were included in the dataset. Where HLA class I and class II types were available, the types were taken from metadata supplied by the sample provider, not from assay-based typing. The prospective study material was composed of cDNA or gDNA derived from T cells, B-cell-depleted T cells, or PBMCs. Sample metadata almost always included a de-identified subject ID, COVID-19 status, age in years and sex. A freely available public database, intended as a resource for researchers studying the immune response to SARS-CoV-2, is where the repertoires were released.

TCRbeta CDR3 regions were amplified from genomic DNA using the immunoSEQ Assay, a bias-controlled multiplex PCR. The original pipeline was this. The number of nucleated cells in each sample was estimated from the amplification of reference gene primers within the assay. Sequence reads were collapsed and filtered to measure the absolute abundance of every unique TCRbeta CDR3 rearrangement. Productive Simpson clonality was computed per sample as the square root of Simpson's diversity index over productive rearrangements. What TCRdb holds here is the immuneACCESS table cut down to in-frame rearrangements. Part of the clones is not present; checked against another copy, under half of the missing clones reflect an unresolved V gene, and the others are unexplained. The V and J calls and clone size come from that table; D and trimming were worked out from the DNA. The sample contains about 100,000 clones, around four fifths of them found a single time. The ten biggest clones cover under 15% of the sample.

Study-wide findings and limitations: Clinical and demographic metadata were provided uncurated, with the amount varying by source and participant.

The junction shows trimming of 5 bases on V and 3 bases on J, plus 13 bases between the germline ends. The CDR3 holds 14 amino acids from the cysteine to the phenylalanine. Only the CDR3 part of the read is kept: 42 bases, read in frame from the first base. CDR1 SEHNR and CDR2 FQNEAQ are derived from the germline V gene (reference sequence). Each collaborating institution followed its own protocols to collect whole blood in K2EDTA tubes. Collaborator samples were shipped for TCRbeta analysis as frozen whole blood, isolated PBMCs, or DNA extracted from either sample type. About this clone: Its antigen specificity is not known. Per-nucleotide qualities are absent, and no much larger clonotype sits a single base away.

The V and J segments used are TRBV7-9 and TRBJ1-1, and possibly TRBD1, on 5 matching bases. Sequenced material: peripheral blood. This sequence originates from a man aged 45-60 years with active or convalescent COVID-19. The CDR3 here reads CASSRRRGDTEAFF. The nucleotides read TGTGCCAGCAGCCGCCGGCGGGGGGACACTGAAGCTTTCTTT.